The entry below describes one T cell receptor (beta chain). Its antigen specificity is not known. Base qualities are not provided; no much larger clone lies one nucleotide away. The sample comes from a study of OX40 agonist ivuxolimab in advanced cancers. Describing the broader study: Ivuxolimab was an agonistic, fully human IgG2 monoclonal antibody directed against OX40 (CD134), a costimulatory receptor. Intravenous ivuxolimab was administered to patients every 2 weeks at six dose levels: 0.01, 0.1, 0.3, 1.5, 3 and 10 mg/kg. The monotherapy dose-escalation portion (N ≈ 57 patients) of the phase I ivuxolimab trial is reported in the paper. Partial responses were achieved by three dose-escalation patients, of whom one had hepatocellular carcinoma and two had cutaneous melanoma. Of the approximately 50 patients in dose escalation, around 20 had hepatocellular carcinoma, roughly 15 had melanoma, 9 had renal cell carcinoma and 9 had head and neck cancer. The purpose of peripheral TCRbeta sequencing was to test whether ivuxolimab changed TCR sequence diversity and led to clonal T-cell expansion. The dose-escalation cohort was about 87% male with a mean age of about 60 years, ranging from roughly 23 to 90. Patients were allowed to have had prior anti-PD-1, anti-PD-L1 or anti-CTLA-4 therapy, and 30% to 50% of the dose-escalation patients had previously received checkpoint inhibitors.

Based on the germline V gene, the CDR1 and CDR2 sequences are LGHNA and YNFKEQ. At the junction V is shortened by 0 bases and J by 2 bases, with 5 bases in between. The CDR3, from cysteine to phenylalanine, totals 14 residues. The kept DNA is CDR3 alone, 42 bases in frame from the first base. The paper's findings and limits, for the study overall: In partial responders in the 0.1-3.0 mg/kg groups, normalized peripheral clonal expansion was found to be among the lowest, especially among CD8+ T cells. The antigen specificity of the peripheral T cells that underwent clonal expansion was not determined. Low levels of normalized T-cell clonal expansion were also shown by some nonresponding patients. At doses of 0.1 to 3.0 mg/kg, clonal expansion of both CD4+ and CD8+ T cells in blood was seen between baseline and week 6. After ivuxolimab, CD8+ T cells had more expanded clones than CD4+ T cells on average.

Patients with autoimmune disease history or receiving systemic immunosuppression were excluded from the trial. In every dose cohort, peripheral blood was drawn for TCR sequencing at baseline, cycle 4 day 1, and cycle 7 day 1. The samples were taken from a phase I, first-in-human, multicenter, open-label dose-escalation trial of ivuxolimab. Adults with locally advanced or metastatic melanoma, renal cell, hepatocellular, or head and neck squamous cell carcinoma were enrolled in the trial. Before TCR sequencing, CD4+ and CD8+ T cells were separately sorted from peripheral blood. For sequencing of the TCRbeta CDR3 region, genomic DNA was extracted from the sorted cells. TCRbeta CDR3 regions were sequenced using the immunoSEQ Assay. TCRdb mirrors the immuneACCESS table, restricted to in-frame sequences. Some clones are absent from its copies; in checked studies, under half trace to an unresolved V gene, and the reason for the others is unknown. Within this sample are under 85,000 clones, with approximately 90% of them counted one time only. Around 0.5% of the sample is in the top ten clones.

This chain is built from TRBV4-2 and TRBJ1-3; the D gene remains uncertain. This sequence was found in an adult with an advanced solid tumor such as melanoma, head and neck, liver or kidney cancer. Here the sequenced sample was CD4+ or CD8+ T cells sorted from blood, taken in a trial of the OX40 agonist ivuxolimab. The CDR3: CASSQERAGNTIYF. The DNA sequence follows: TGTGCCAGCAGCCAAGAAAGGGCTGGAAACACCATATATTTT.